These 32 T cell receptor beta chains came from one sample sequenced in a study of cytomegalovirus exposure and HLA in healthy donors. Primers: 60 Vbeta forward and 13 Jbeta reverse. This table comes from immunoSEQ multiplex PCR, and its TCRdb copy is limited to in-frame clones, with some not included. The data show about 160,000 clones, almost 80% seen once. The sequencing sample was made of PBMCs. These receptors all come from a male donor in good health and CMV-seronegative.

The rearrangement uses TRBV4-2 and TRBJ2-7; TRBD1 is a possible D gene (5 bases). CDR1 and CDR2 (germline): LGHNA, YNFKEQ. This CDR3 has 16 residues. The V gene lost 0 bases and the J gene lost 2 bases, with 14 bases spanning the gap. CDR3 region: CASSQESQGRTYEQYF. CDR3 nucleotide sequence: TGTGCCAGCAGCCAAGAGAGCCAGGGCCGCACCTACGAGCAGTACTTC.

V and J are TRBV7-9 and TRBJ1-3; 8 nucleotides agree with TRBD1. V shed 5 bases and J 4 bases; nucleotides not matched to a gene: 7. Germline-derived CDR1 and CDR2 are SEHNR and FQNEAQ (reference sequence). The CDR3 extends over 15 amino acids. The CDR3 DNA reads as TGTGCCAGCAGCCCCCGGACAGGGATCGGAAACACCATATATTTT. Protein sequence: CASSPRTGIGNTIYF.

This clone was picked up one time. V and J are TRBV5-1 and TRBJ1-4, with TRBD1 matching 8 bases. The CDR3 length is 15 residues. Trimming at V came to 4 bases and at J to 1 base, leaving 3 bases not matched to a gene. Germline CDR1 reads SGHRS; CDR2 reads YFSETQ. The CDR3 nucleotides read TGCGCCAGCAGCAAGACAGGGGAAACTAATGAAAAACTGTTTTTT. Residues: CASSKTGETNEKLFF.

The V and J genes are TRBV2 and TRBJ1-2; D might be TRBD1 (6 bases). The CDR3 is 16 amino acids. The germline CDR1 and CDR2 sequences are SNHLY and FYNNEI. V shed 8 bases and J shed 0 bases, with 19 bases lying between them. The CDR3 protein is CASENAVQGSNYGYTF. The CDR3 coding sequence is TGTGCCAGCGAGAACGCGGTACAGGGTTCTAACTATGGCTACACCTTC.

V usage is TRBV6-7 and J usage is TRBJ2-3; TRBD1 might be the D (5 bases). TRBV6-7 is an ORF, with its function uncertain. The V end lost 11 bases, the J end lost 6 bases, and 15 bases lay between the germline ends. The CDR3 consists of 12 residues. The CDR3 loop reads CAGSRAEDTQYF. DNA of the CDR3: TGTGCCGGCTCCAGGGCGGAGGATACGCAGTATTTT.

V is TRBV12-5 and J is TRBJ2-7; 9 bases are a match to TRBD1. J was trimmed by 2 bases and V by 4 bases; bases with no gene match: 9. The CDR3 has 16 amino acids. Per the germline V gene, CDR1 is LGHNT and CDR2 is FRNRAP. CDR3 DNA sequence: TGTGCTAGTGGTTCCCCCTGGGACAGGGTACCCTACGAGCAGTACTTC. Its protein product is CASGSPWDRVPYEQYF.

The V gene is TRBV30, the J gene TRBJ2-1, with 13 bases that match TRBD2. Trimming cost V 2 bases and J 10 bases; bases outside gene matches: 14. This CDR3 comprises 17 residues. The germline CDR1 and CDR2 sequences are GTSNPN and SVGIG (reference sequence). The CDR3 reads CAWSSSPHGLAGVEQFF. CDR3 sequence (DNA): TGTGCCTGGAGTTCCTCCCCTCACGGACTAGCGGGAGTGGAGCAGTTCTTC.

This chain uses TRBV20-1 with TRBJ1-1; D is possibly TRBD1 (5 bases). The germline V and J ends were trimmed by 5 bases and 8 bases, with 12 bases remaining between them. The CDR3 covers 11 residues. Germline loops: CDR1 DFQATT, CDR2 SNEGSKA (reference sequence). CDR3 sequence (DNA): TGCAGTGCTGTGTTAAGGACAGAAGCTTTCTTT. It translates to CSAVLRTEAFF.

The J gene is TRBJ1-3, the V gene TRBV5-4; D remains ambiguous. This CDR3 is 16 amino acids long. The germline V gene has CDR1 SGHNT and CDR2 YYREEE (reference sequence). The V gene lost 4 bases and the J gene lost 0 bases, with 14 bases spanning the gap. For the CDR3, the DNA is TGTGCCAGCAGCGAGGGAACAGAAGCCTCTGGAAACACCATATATTTT. Translation: CASSEGTEASGNTIYF.

J is TRBJ2-7 and V is TRBV5-6; D is possibly TRBD1 (6 bases). CDR1 and CDR2 (germline): SGHDT, YYEEEE. This CDR3 contains 14 residues. Deletions cut 4 bases from V and 2 bases from J, with 13 bases between. CDR3 in DNA: TGTGCCAGCAGCCCAAGACAGGCACCCTACGAGCAGTACTTC. As protein: CASSPRQAPYEQYF.

Here the CDR3 reads CASSQAGTGVNYGYTF. In DNA, the CDR3 is TGCGCCAGCAGCCAAGCCGGGACAGGGGTAAACTATGGCTACACCTTC. The chain recombines TRBV4-1 with TRBJ1-2; 10 nucleotides agree with TRBD1. Germline CDR1 is MGHRA and CDR2 is YSYEKL. V trimming: 1 base; J trimming: 2 bases; junction bases outside the gene matches: 4. The CDR3 length is 16 residues.

The chain uses TRBV7-2 and TRBJ2-7; D might be TRBD1 (6 bases). Per germline, CDR1 SGHTA and CDR2 FQGNSA. Trimming cost V 5 bases and J 3 bases, with 14 bases left between them. The CDR3 has 14 residues. CDR3 sequence: CASSTQQGVYEQYF. DNA for the CDR3: TGTGCCAGCAGCACGCAACAGGGAGTCTACGAGCAGTACTTC.

The V gene is TRBV27, the J gene TRBJ2-7; no clear D. CDR3 length: 15 amino acids. Germline V lookup: CDR1 MNHEY, CDR2 SMNVEV (reference sequence). The germline V and J ends were trimmed by 1 base and 0 bases, with 10 bases remaining between them. In DNA form, the CDR3 reads TGTGCCAGCAGTTTATTTGGCTTGATCTCCTACGAGCAGTACTTC. Translated, it gives CASSLFGLISYEQYF.

Concerning this clone: The same CDR3 can be traced to other DNA sequences in this sample. This rearrangement joins TRBV7-3 to TRBJ2-1; possibly TRBD1 for D (6 bases). The CDR3 runs to 16 residues. Trimming took 5 bases from V and 9 from J, leaving 23 bases between them. Germline V CDR1 and CDR2: SGHTA, FQGTGA. CDR3 sequence reads: CASSRLKGTGSSEQFF. The DNA of the CDR3 is TGTGCCAGCAGCCGCCTAAAGGGAACAGGGTCGAGTGAGCAGTTCTTC. Using reference TRBV7-3 and TRBJ2-1 for the parts outside the CDR3, the full variable domain is GAGVSQTPSNKVTEKGKYVELRCDPISGHTALYWYRQSLGQGPEFLIYFQGTGAADDSGLPNDRFFAVRPEGSVSTLKIQRTERGDSAVYLCASSRLKGTGSSEQFFGPGTRLTVL.

The genes are TRBV5-1 and TRBJ2-2; 9 bases line up with TRBD1. CDR1 is SGHRS, CDR2 YFSETQ, per germline. This CDR3 region has 15 residues. After removal of 4 bases from V and 4 bases from J, the junction contained 5 bases not matched to a gene. The CDR3 region is CASSPGQGFTGELFF. The CDR3 bases are TGCGCCAGCAGCCCGGGACAGGGTTTCACCGGGGAGCTGTTTTTT.

This clone was observed once. The J gene is TRBJ2-7, the V gene TRBV19, with 8 positions matching TRBD1. Germline V gene sequence: CDR1 LNHDA, CDR2 SQIVND (reference sequence). Trimming at V came to 6 bases and at J to 4 bases, leaving 5 bases not matched to a gene. This CDR3 spans 13 amino acids. Written as DNA, the CDR3 is TGTGCCAGTAGCGATGACAGGGGATACGAGCAGTACTTC. Translated: CASSDDRGYEQYF.

The chain carries TRBV5-1 and TRBJ1-2; D is unresolved. Per germline, CDR1 SGHRS and CDR2 YFSETQ. Trimming shortened V by 1 base and J by 0 bases, and 7 bases separated the two germline ends. The CDR3 sequence is 14 residues long. The CDR3 nucleotides are TGCGCCAGCAGCTTGTCGGGTACTAACTATGGCTACACCTTC. This translates into CASSLSGTNYGYTF.

V gene TRBV10-3 combines with J gene TRBJ2-2, with TRBD1 as a possible D gene (6 bases). The CDR3 is made up of 14 amino acids. V lost 10 bases and J lost 0, with 12 bases in between. Germline V gene sequence: CDR1 ENHRY, CDR2 SYGVKD. The CDR3 DNA is TGTGCCACCAAGACAGGCCCGAACACCGGGGAGCTGTTTTTT. Protein product: CATKTGPNTGELFF.

This clone has just a few counts. V usage is TRBV14 and J usage is TRBJ1-1; no clear D gene. The germline V gene has CDR1 SGHDN and CDR2 FVKESK. The CDR3 has 13 residues. The V and J ends lost 8 bases and 0 bases respectively, with 10 bases between them. This CDR3 is CASSTGVNTEAFF. CDR3 DNA: TGTGCCAGCTCAACGGGAGTGAACACTGAAGCTTTCTTT.

V usage is TRBV9 and J usage is TRBJ2-1; 8 bases align to TRBD2. V was clipped by 0 bases and J by 3 bases; unmatched bases: 5. Germline V gene sequence: CDR1 SGDLS, CDR2 YYNGEE. The CDR3 loop spans 16 amino acids. The CDR3 here is CASSVGLGTSYNEQFF. CDR3 nucleotides: TGTGCCAGCAGCGTAGGGTTGGGGACTAGCTACAATGAGCAGTTCTTC.

The chain uses TRBV28 and TRBJ1-2, with TRBD1 identical over 7 bases. The germline gives CDR1 MDHEN, CDR2 SYDVKM. J was trimmed by 6 bases and V by 11 bases; bases with no gene match: 6. CDR3 length: 11 amino acids. The CDR3 DNA reads as TGTGCCGCTCGCCAGGGGGATGGCTACACCTTC. Translation gives CAARQGDGYTF.

The V call is TRBV30, the J call TRBJ2-3; D not certain. From germline, CDR1 is GTSNPN and CDR2 SVGIG (reference sequence). This CDR3 is built from 13 residues. The V and J ends lost 3 bases and 6 bases respectively, with 13 bases between them. The DNA of the CDR3 is TGTGCCTGGAGCCCCACCCGTCGGGATACGCAGTATTTT. It is translated as CAWSPTRRDTQYF.

V gene TRBV5-5 combines with J gene TRBJ1-2, with D tentatively TRBD1 (5 bases). The CDR3 spans 15 residues. Germline-derived CDR1 and CDR2 are SGHKS and YYEKEE (reference sequence). Trimming took off 0 bases at V and 4 bases at J, with 13 bases between the two ends. CDR3 residues: CASSLAPGSGYGYTF. The CDR3 DNA follows: TGTGCCAGCAGCTTGGCCCCAGGGTCCGGCTATGGCTACACCTTC.

Details on this clone: Mismatch with germline at one junction end may stem from a read error. V is TRBV9 and J is TRBJ2-5, with a tentative D call TRBD1 (5 bases). CDR3 length: 16 amino acids. In germline, CDR1 is SGDLS, CDR2 YYNGEE. CDR3 in amino acids: CASSVEDTPYQKTQYF. CDR3 sequence (DNA): TGTGCCAGCAGCGTAGAGGACACCCCGTACCAAAAGACCCAGTACTTC.

The V call is TRBV6-5, the J call TRBJ2-7, with 8 nucleotides matching TRBD2. CDR1 MNHEY and CDR2 SVGAGI come from the germline V gene. This CDR3 contains 16 residues. V lost 0 bases and J lost 2; bases outside the gene matches: 6. The CDR3 DNA sequence: TGTGCCAGCAGTTACTCGGCGGCGGGGGGACCCTACGAGCAGTACTTC. This encodes CASSYSAAGGPYEQYF.

The CDR3 protein is CASSTAVVAGAYEQYF. CDR3 coding DNA: TGTGCCAGCAGCACGGCTGTGGTAGCGGGAGCCTACGAGCAGTACTTC. V is TRBV7-2 and J is TRBJ2-7; 9 nucleotides align to TRBD2. The V and J ends lost 5 bases and 2 bases, in that order; junction bases with no gene match: 10. Germline CDR1 and CDR2: SGHTA and FQGNSA. The CDR3 consists of 16 residues.

The V call is TRBV7-2, the J call TRBJ2-7; possibly TRBD2 for D (5 bases). The CDR3 has 13 amino acids. Germline assignment: CDR1 SGHTA and CDR2 FQGNSA. Trimming removed 0 bases from V and 3 bases from J, with 6 bases in between. In nucleotides, the CDR3 is TGTGCCAGCAGCTTAGCGGCGGGCTACGAGCAGTACTTC. It specifies CASSLAAGYEQYF.

V gene TRBV18 combines with J gene TRBJ1-5, with TRBD1 as a possible D gene (5 bases). This CDR3 region has 15 residues. The ends were cut back, 5 bases at V and 7 bases at J, with 18 bases in the middle. Germline-derived CDR1 and CDR2 are KGHSH and LQKENI. The CDR3 coding sequence is TGTGCCAGCTCAATGGCTCGGTCAGGGAGGCAGCCCCAGCATTTT. It encodes CASSMARSGRQPQHF.

This chain joins TRBV4-3 and TRBJ1-2, with D possibly being TRBD1 (5 bases). The length of the CDR3 is 15 residues. V was shortened by 0 bases and J by 5 bases, with 13 bases between the two germline ends. Germline loops: CDR1 LGHNA, CDR2 YSLEER. The CDR3 DNA reads TGCGCCAGCAGCCAAGATCTTGGGGGGACTTATGGCTACACCTTC. Translated, it gives CASSQDLGGTYGYTF.

This rearrangement joins TRBV4-3 to TRBJ1-6; 9 bases agree with TRBD1. The junction had 21 bases not matched to a gene; V was cut back by 1 base and J by 8 bases. The germline V gene has CDR1 LGHNA and CDR2 YSLEER. This CDR3 contains 21 residues. The CDR3 loop is CASSQVRVTGQGSRLYSPLHF. As DNA, the CDR3 is TGCGCCAGCAGCCAAGTTAGAGTAACTGGACAGGGGTCGCGGCTTTATTCACCCCTCCACTTT.

The chain is built from TRBV4-1 and TRBJ2-2; 9 nucleotides line up with TRBD1. This CDR3 comprises 17 residues. The ends lost 3 bases at V and 0 bases at J; junction bases unmatched: 5. Germline V gene data show CDR1 as MGHRA and CDR2 as YSYEKL. The CDR3, as DNA: TGCGCCAGCAGCCATTTTACAGGGGGCGCGAACACCGGGGAGCTGTTTTTT. Translation gives CASSHFTGGANTGELFF.

The chain employs TRBV6-5 and TRBJ2-2, with no clear D. CDR1 and CDR2 (germline): MNHEY, SVGAGI. The CDR3 is 14 amino acids. Trimming left V 5 bases short and J 7 bases short, with 14 bases between. The CDR3 sequence is CASSRGSTDGELFF. CDR3 DNA sequence: TGTGCCAGCAGTCGAGGCTCGACTGACGGGGAGCTGTTTTTT.